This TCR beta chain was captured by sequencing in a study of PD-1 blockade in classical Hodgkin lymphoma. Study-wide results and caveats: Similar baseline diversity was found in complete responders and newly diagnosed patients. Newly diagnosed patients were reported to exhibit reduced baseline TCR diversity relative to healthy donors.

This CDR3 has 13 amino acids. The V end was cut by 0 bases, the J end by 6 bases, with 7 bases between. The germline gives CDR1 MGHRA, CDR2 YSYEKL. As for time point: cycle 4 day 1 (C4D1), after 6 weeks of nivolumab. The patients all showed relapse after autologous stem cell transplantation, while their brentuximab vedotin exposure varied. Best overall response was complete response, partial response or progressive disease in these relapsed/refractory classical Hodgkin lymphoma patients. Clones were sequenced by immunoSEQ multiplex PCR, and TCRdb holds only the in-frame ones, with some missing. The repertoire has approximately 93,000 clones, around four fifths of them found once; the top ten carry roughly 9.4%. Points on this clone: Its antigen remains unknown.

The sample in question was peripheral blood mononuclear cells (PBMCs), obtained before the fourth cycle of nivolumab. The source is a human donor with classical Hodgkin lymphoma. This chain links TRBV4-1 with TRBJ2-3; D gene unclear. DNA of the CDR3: TGCGCCAGCAGCCAAGATCAGACTGATACGCAGTATTTT. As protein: CASSQDQTDTQYF.